This TCR beta chain is from a study of blood T cell repertoires in COVID-19. As for the study in general: Acute and convalescent COVID-19 specimens originated in the United States, Italy and Spain.

The CDR3 consists of 15 residues. Trimming left V 9 bases short and J 3 bases short, with 16 bases between. Germline assignment: CDR1 KGHDR and CDR2 SFDVKD. The protocol was immunoSEQ multiplex PCR, while the TCRdb copy is restricted to in-frame clones and leaves out a portion. The sample lists around 200,000 clones; 70% to 90% were seen once. Participant-given clinical history determined each cohort assignment. What was sequenced was PBMCs or T cells enriched from blood (not recorded which). The chain couples TRBV24-1 to TRBJ2-2, with D perhaps TRBD1 (5 bases). The sequence derives from a man aged 25-40 years who had recovered from COVID-19. DNA of the CDR3: TGTGCCACCTCTTCCATTAGCAGGGACACCGGGGAGCTGTTTTTT. Its protein product is CATSSISRDTGELFF.